This T cell receptor beta chain was observed in a study of identical twins. This clonotype was seen more than once but under ten times. V lost 0 bases, J lost 4 bases, and 12 bases lay in between. Germline CDR1 and CDR2: LGHDT and YNNKEL (reference sequence). This CDR3 has 15 amino acids. From the 5' RACE reads, TCRdb called clonotypes with MiXCR, one entry per CDR3 protein. The top ten clones hold under 0.95% of a sample with about 520,000 distinct CDR3 sequences, approximately 22% of them seen once. Another study also made use of these data, one on T cells expressing NK-cell markers. This second study says: Restricting sorting to alpha-beta TCR T cells was achieved in several experiments by an anti-gamma-delta TCR antibody. Once again these clonotypes came out on top in the CD3+CD56-NKG2C+ fraction of a few donors.

This TCR was sampled from a woman aged 18-29 years in good health. Sequences were obtained from CD4+ T cells sorted from blood. The chain combines TRBV3-1 with TRBJ1-1, with D unresolved. In nucleotides, the CDR3 is TGTGCCAGCAGCCAAGATCCGTTTGGCAGCACTGAAGCTTTCTTT. As protein: CASSQDPFGSTEAFF.